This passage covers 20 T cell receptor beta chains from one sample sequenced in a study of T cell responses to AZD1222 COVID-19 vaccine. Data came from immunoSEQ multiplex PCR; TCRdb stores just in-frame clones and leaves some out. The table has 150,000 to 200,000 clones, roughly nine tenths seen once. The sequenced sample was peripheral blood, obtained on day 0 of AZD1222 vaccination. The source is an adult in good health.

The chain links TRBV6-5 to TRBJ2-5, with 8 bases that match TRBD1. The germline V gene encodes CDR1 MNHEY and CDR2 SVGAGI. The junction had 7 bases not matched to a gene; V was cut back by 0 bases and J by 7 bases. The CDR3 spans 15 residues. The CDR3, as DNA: TGTGCCAGCAGTTACTCGTGGACACAGGGGGTGACCCAGTACTTC. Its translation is CASSYSWTQGVTQYF.

CDR3 residues: CASSSNTGVRSYEQYF. The CDR3 nucleotides read TGTGCCAGCAGCTCAAATACAGGGGTTCGTTCCTACGAGCAGTACTTC. The chain recombines TRBV7-8 with TRBJ2-7, with 7 bases aligning to TRBD1. The V segment lost 4 bases and the J segment 1 base; nucleotides outside the gene matches: 10. Per the germline V gene, CDR1 is SGHVS and CDR2 is FQNEAQ. The CDR3 loop spans 16 amino acids.

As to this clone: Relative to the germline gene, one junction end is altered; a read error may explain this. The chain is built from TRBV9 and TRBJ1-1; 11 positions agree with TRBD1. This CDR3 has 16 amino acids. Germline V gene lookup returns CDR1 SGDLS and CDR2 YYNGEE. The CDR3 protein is CASSVGDRGRNGLRIF. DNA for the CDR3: TGTGCCAGCAGCGTAGGGGACAGGGGGAGAAATGGGCTAAGGATCTTT.

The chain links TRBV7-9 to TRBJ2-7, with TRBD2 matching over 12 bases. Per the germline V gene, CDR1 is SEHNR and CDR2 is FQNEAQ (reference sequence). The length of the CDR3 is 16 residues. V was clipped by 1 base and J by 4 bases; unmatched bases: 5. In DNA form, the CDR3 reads TGTGCCAGCAGCTTAGGCCTAGCGGGAGGGGAGTACGAGCAGTACTTC. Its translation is CASSLGLAGGEYEQYF.

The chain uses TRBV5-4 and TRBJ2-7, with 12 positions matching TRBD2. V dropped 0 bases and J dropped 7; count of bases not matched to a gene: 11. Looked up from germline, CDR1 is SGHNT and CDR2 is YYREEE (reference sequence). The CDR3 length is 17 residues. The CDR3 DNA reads TGTGCCAGCAGCTTGGGGCTAGCGGGAGGGGCAGGAGGGGAGCAGTACTTC. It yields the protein CASSLGLAGGAGGEQYF.

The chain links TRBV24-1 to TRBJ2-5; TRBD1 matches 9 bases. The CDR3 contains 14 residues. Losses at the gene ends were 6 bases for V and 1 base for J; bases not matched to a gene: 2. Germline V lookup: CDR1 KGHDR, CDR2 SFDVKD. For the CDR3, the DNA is TGTGCCACCAGTAGGGGACAGGGCCAAGAGACCCAGTACTTC. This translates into CATSRGQGQETQYF.

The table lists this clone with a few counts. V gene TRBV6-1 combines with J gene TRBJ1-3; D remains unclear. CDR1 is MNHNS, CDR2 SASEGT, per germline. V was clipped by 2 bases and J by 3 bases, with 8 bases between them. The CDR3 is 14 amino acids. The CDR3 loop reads CASSELVGGNTIYF. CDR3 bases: TGTGCCAGCAGTGAACTGGTCGGTGGAAACACCATATATTTT.

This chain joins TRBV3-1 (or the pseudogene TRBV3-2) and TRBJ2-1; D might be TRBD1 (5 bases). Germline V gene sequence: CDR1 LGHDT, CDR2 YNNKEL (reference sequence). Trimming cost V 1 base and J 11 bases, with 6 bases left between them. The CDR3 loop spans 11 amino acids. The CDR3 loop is CASSQAGQQFF. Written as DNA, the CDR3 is TGTGCCAGCAGCCAAGCAGGGCAGCAGTTCTTC.

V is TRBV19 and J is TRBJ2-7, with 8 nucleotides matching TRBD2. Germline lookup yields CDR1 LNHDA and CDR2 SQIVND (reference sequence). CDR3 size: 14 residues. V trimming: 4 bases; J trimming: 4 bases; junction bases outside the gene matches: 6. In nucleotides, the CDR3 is TGTGCCAGTAGTACGAGCGGGAGAGGGTACGAGCAGTACTTC. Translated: CASSTSGRGYEQYF.

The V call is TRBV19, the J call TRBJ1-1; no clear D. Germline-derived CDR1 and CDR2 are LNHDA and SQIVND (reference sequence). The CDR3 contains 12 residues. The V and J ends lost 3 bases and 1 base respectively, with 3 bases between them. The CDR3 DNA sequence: TGTGCCAGTAGTATGCGGAACACTGAAGCTTTCTTT. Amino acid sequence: CASSMRNTEAFF.

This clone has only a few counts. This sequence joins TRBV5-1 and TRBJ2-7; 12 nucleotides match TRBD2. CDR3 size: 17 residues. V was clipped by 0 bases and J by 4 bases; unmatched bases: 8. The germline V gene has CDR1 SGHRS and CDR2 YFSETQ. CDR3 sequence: CASSLALAGGTNYEQYF. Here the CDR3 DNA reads TGCGCCAGCAGCTTGGCTCTAGCGGGAGGGACGAATTACGAGCAGTACTTC.

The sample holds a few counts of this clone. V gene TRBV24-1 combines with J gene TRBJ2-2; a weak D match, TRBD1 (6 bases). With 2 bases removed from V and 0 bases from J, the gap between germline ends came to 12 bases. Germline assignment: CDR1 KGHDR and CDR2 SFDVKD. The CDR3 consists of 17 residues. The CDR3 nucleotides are TGTGCCACCAGTGATTCGACCGGGACATCGAACACCGGGGAGCTGTTTTTT. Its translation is CATSDSTGTSNTGELFF.

The CDR3 DNA reads TGTGCCAGCTCACCAGGGGGGGCGGGAGGCTCCTACGAGCAGTACTTC. Translated: CASSPGGAGGSYEQYF. This chain links TRBV18 with TRBJ2-7; 8 nucleotides match TRBD2. The ends lost 2 bases at V and 0 bases at J; junction bases unmatched: 6. The length of the CDR3 is 16 residues. Germline V lookup: CDR1 KGHSH, CDR2 LQKENI.

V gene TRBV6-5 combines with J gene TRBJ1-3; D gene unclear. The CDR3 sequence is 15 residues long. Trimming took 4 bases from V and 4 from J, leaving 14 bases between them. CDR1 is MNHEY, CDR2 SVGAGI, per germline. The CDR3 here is CASSSGKPPGNTIYF. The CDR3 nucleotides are TGTGCCAGCAGTTCTGGCAAACCCCCGGGAAACACCATATATTTT.

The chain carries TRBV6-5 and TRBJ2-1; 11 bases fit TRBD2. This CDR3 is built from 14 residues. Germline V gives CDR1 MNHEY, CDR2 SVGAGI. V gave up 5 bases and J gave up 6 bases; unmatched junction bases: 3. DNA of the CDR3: TGTGCCAGCAGTCTCGGGACTAGCGGCAATGAGCAGTTCTTC. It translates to CASSLGTSGNEQFF.

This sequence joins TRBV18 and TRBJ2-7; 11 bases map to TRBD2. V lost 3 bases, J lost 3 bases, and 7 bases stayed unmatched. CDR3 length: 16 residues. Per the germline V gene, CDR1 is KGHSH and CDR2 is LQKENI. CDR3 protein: CASSPSGTSGGYEQYF. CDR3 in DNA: TGTGCCAGCTCACCGAGCGGGACTAGCGGCGGCTACGAGCAGTACTTC.

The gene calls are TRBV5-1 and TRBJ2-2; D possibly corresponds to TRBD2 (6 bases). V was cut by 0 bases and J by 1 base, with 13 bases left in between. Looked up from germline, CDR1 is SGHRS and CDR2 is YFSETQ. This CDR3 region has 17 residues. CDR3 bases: TGCGCCAGCAGCTTGGAACCGACTAGTCAGAACACCGGGGAGCTGTTTTTT. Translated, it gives CASSLEPTSQNTGELFF.

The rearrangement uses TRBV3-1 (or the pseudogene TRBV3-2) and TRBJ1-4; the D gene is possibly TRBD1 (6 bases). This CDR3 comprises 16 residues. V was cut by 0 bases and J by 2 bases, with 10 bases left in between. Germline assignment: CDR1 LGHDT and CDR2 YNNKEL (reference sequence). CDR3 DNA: TGTGCCAGCAGCCAAGAATTAGGACAGACTAATGAAAAACTGTTTTTT. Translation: CASSQELGQTNEKLFF.

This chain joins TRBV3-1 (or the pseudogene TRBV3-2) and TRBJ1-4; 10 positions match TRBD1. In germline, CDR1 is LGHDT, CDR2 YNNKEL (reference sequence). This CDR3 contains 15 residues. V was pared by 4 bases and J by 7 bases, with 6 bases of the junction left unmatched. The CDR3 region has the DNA TGTGCCAGCAGCCTGAGACAGGGGGCGTCTGAAAAACTGTTTTTT. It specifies CASSLRQGASEKLFF.

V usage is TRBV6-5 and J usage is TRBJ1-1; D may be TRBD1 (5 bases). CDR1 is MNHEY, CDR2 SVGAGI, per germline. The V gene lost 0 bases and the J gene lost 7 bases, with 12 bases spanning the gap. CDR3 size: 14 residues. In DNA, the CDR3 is TGTGCCAGCAGTTACTCAGTTGGGGCGAATGAAGCTTTCTTT. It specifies CASSYSVGANEAFF.